These T cell receptor beta chains were read from a single sample in a study of T cell responses to AZD1222 COVID-19 vaccine. Profiling relied on immunoSEQ multiplex PCR, and the TCRdb table lists in-frame clones only, not all of them. The data show about 93,000 clones, 75% to 90% seen once. Sequencing was performed on peripheral blood, taken on day 0 of AZD1222 vaccination. These receptors originate from an adult in good health. Each CDR3 is given with its conserved first and last residue. The order of the fields is clone size, CDR3 length, J gene, V gene, D gene, CDR3 protein, CDR3 DNA. D genes are given only for firm matches. Size tells how often a clone was seen (once, few, many) or the class of an expanded clone, and some rows leave it out.

. 15 TRBJ2-5 TRBV14 TRBD1 CASSYNRGRQETQYF TGTGCCAGCAGCTACAACAGGGGGCGGCAAGAGACCCAGTACTTC
. 16 TRBJ2-1 TRBV5-1 . CASSVLGVSYNNEQFF TGCGCCAGCAGCGTCCTCGGGGTCTCCTACAACAATGAGCAGTTCTTC
few 16 TRBJ1-2 TRBV3-1/TRBV3-2 TRBD1 CASSQAHRGPPGGYTF TGTGCCAGCAGCCAGGCCCACAGGGGGCCGCCGGGTGGCTACACCTTC
. 13 TRBJ1-5 TRBV30 TRBD1 CAWTTGGNQPQHF TGTGCCTGGACGACAGGGGGTAATCAGCCCCAGCATTTT
once 14 TRBJ1-3 TRBV30 . CAWSVAMVGNTIYF TGTGCCTGGAGTGTAGCGATGGTTGGAAACACCATATATTTT
many 15 TRBJ2-5 TRBV7-7 . CASSLGRTAQETQYF TGTGCTAGCAGCTTAGGCAGGACGGCCCAAGAGACCCAGTACTTC
. 14 TRBJ2-7 TRBV28 TRBD1 CASLPGQGFYEQYF TGTGCCAGCTTACCGGGACAGGGCTTCTACGAGCAGTACTTC
. 14 TRBJ2-2 TRBV4-2 . CASSQGWSTGELFF TGTGCCAGCAGCCAAGGCTGGAGCACCGGGGAGCTGTTTTTT
. 15 TRBJ2-3 TRBV5-4 TRBD2 CASSLSSGSEDTQYF TGTGCCAGCAGCTTATCTAGCGGGAGTGAAGATACGCAGTATTTT
. 17 TRBJ2-1 TRBV7-9 TRBD1 CASSSRDRGSLNNEQFF TGTGCCAGCAGCAGCCGGGACAGGGGGTCTCTTAACAATGAGCAGTTCTTC
few 14 TRBJ1-2 TRBV5-1 . CASSLKGEPYGYTF TGCGCCAGCAGCTTGAAAGGGGAGCCCTATGGCTACACCTTC
. 16 TRBJ1-2 TRBV18 TRBD1 CASSPTADRGVSGYTF TGTGCCAGCTCACCAACCGCAGACAGGGGAGTGAGTGGCTACACCTTC
. 14 TRBJ2-2 TRBV3-1/TRBV3-2 . CASGGQGGAGELFF TGTGCCAGCGGGGGCCAGGGTGGGGCCGGGGAGCTGTTTTTT
. 14 TRBJ1-5 TRBV18 . CASSLAGINQPQHF TGTGCCAGCTCCCTGGCAGGGATCAATCAGCCCCAGCATTTT
. 11 TRBJ1-3 TRBV20-1 . CSASSGNTIYF TGCAGTGCTTCATCTGGAAACACCATATATTTT
. 15 TRBJ1-4 TRBV5-1 TRBD1 CASSSMTGGDEKLFF TGCGCCAGCAGCTCCATGACAGGGGGCGATGAAAAACTGTTTTTT
. 16 TRBJ2-3 TRBV5-1 TRBD2 CASSKVAGPSTDTQYF TGCGCCAGCAGCAAGGTAGCGGGACCTAGCACAGATACGCAGTATTTT
. 15 TRBJ2-4 TRBV4-1 . CASSPSFRDINIQYF TGCGCCAGCAGCCCAAGTTTCCGGGATATAAACATTCAGTACTTC
. 12 TRBJ1-1 TRBV28 TRBD1 CASHRGNTEAFF TGTGCCAGCCACAGGGGGAACACTGAAGCTTTCTTT
. 14 TRBJ2-2 TRBV2 TRBD1 CASSEAGGAGELFF TGTGCCAGCAGTGAGGCAGGGGGCGCCGGGGAGCTGTTTTTT
few 15 TRBJ2-7 TRBV5-6 . CASSLEGQPYYEQYF TGTGCCAGCAGCTTGGAAGGACAGCCATACTACGAGCAGTACTTC
. 14 TRBJ1-2 TRBV5-1 TRBD1 CASTNKQGSYGYTF TGCGCCAGCACCAATAAACAGGGGAGCTATGGCTACACCTTC
. 15 TRBJ1-2 TRBV5-4 TRBD1 CASSLYDRGNYGYTF TGTGCCAGCAGCTTATACGACAGGGGGAACTATGGCTACACCTTC
. 15 TRBJ2-7 TRBV19 . CASSLTGGLVYEQYF TGTGCCAGTAGTCTAACGGGCGGGTTGGTCTACGAGCAGTACTTC
. 15 TRBJ1-2 TRBV18 TRBD1 CASSPGQGTHYGYTF TGTGCCAGCTCACCCGGACAGGGTACCCACTATGGCTACACCTTC
. 14 TRBJ2-7 TRBV3-1/TRBV3-2 . CASSQNRASYEQYF TGTGCCAGCAGCCAAAACAGGGCTTCCTACGAGCAGTACTTC
once 15 TRBJ2-2 TRBV5-1 TRBD1 CASSPRTGNTGELFF TGCGCCAGCAGCCCACGGACAGGGAACACCGGGGAGCTGTTTTTT
. 11 TRBJ2-3 TRBV7-3 . CASTSGDTQYF TGTGCCAGCACCTCAGGGGATACGCAGTATTTT
. 18 TRBJ2-1 TRBV29-1 TRBD2 CSVGPGTHGLAGDNEQFF TGCAGCGTTGGCCCTGGGACACACGGACTAGCGGGTGATAATGAGCAGTTCTTC
. 19 TRBJ2-3 TRBV3-1/TRBV3-2 . CASSQGHSGSGKLTDTQYF TGTGCCAGCAGCCAAGGACACAGCGGTAGCGGTAAGCTAACAGATACGCAGTATTTT
. 18 TRBJ1-2 TRBV7-2 . CASSLSQGAGSLGYGYTF TGTGCCAGCAGCTTAAGTCAAGGAGCAGGGTCGCTGGGCTATGGCTACACCTTC
. 19 TRBJ1-6 TRBV3-1/TRBV3-2 TRBD1 CASSRFRDRGRVGNSPLHF TGTGCCAGCAGCCGGTTCCGGGACAGGGGGCGAGTAGGCAATTCACCCCTCCACTTT
. 17 TRBJ2-7 TRBV18 . CASSPIRSGHSSYEQYF TGTGCCAGCTCACCTATTCGGTCCGGGCATAGCTCCTACGAGCAGTACTTC
. 13 TRBJ1-2 TRBV6-5 . CASSYGGGDGYTF TGTGCCAGCAGTTACGGGGGAGGGGATGGCTACACCTTC
. 15 TRBJ2-5 TRBV5-1 TRBD2 CASSRSGRAEETQYF TGCGCCAGCAGCCGTAGCGGGAGGGCCGAAGAGACCCAGTACTTC
. 15 TRBJ1-2 TRBV27 . CASSWIPGSAEGYTF TGTGCCAGCAGTTGGATTCCAGGGAGCGCGGAGGGCTACACCTTC
. 15 TRBJ2-1 TRBV13 TRBD2 CASSFSGTTVFEQFF TGTGCCAGCAGTTTTTCCGGGACTACAGTTTTTGAGCAGTTCTTC
. 14 TRBJ2-7 TRBV9 . CASSVAPQSHEQYF TGTGCCAGCAGCGTAGCACCTCAGTCCCACGAGCAGTACTTC
once 11 TRBJ1-4 TRBV12-3/TRBV12-4 . CANLVGEKLFF TGTGCCAACCTTGTCGGGGAAAAACTGTTTTTT
. 15 TRBJ2-3 TRBV10-1 TRBD2 CASSELAGDTDTQYF TGCGCCAGCAGTGAACTAGCGGGGGACACAGATACGCAGTATTTT
. 17 TRBJ2-1 TRBV19 TRBD2 CASSLGGSRTSYNEQFF TGTGCCAGTAGTCTCGGCGGGAGTAGGACGTCCTACAATGAGCAGTTCTTC
once 16 TRBJ1-1 TRBV27 TRBD1 CASSSRSGTGVTEAFF TGTGCCAGCAGTTCCAGATCCGGGACAGGGGTAACTGAAGCTTTCTTT
. 12 TRBJ1-4 TRBV28 . CASSLYDEKLFF TGTGCCAGCAGTTTATACGATGAAAAACTGTTTTTT
. 16 TRBJ2-3 TRBV29-1 . CSVGGGGVASTDTQYF TGCAGCGTTGGAGGGGGAGGTGTGGCTTCCACAGATACGCAGTATTTT
. 13 TRBJ2-4 TRBV4-1 TRBD2 CASSSRTSNIQYF TGCGCCAGCAGCTCTCGGACTAGTAACATTCAGTACTTC
. 20 TRBJ2-7 TRBV6-2/TRBV6-3 . CASSYSVFRGDPGRNYEQYF TGTGCCAGCAGTTACTCGGTATTCAGGGGCGACCCCGGGAGGAACTACGAGCAGTACTTC
. 16 TRBJ2-1 TRBV7-6 TRBD2 CASSRHGTSGTNEQFF TGTGCCAGCAGCCGCCATGGGACTAGCGGGACGAATGAGCAGTTCTTC
. 13 TRBJ2-1 TRBV5-6 . CASSSGTVNEQFF TGTGCCAGCAGCTCAGGGACTGTCAATGAGCAGTTCTTC
. 16 TRBJ1-2 TRBV12-5 TRBD1 CASGLATGTVNYGYTF TGTGCTAGTGGTTTGGCCACCGGGACAGTCAACTATGGCTACACCTTC
once 14 TRBJ1-5 TRBV5-1 . CASSLEGGNQPQHF TGCGCCAGCAGCCTAGAGGGGGGCAATCAGCCCCAGCATTTT
. 14 TRBJ2-3 TRBV18 . CASSPQGNTDTQYF TGTGCCAGCTCACCACAGGGGAACACAGATACGCAGTATTTT
. 16 TRBJ2-7 TRBV19 TRBD2 CASSTGTSGSPYEQYF TGTGCCAGTAGTACCGGGACTAGCGGGAGCCCCTACGAGCAGTACTTC
. 13 TRBJ1-1 TRBV4-2 TRBD1 CASSQAGTAKAFF TGTGCCAGCAGCCAAGCCGGGACAGCCAAGGCTTTCTTT